The sequence of this T cell receptor (beta chain) was determined in a study of T cell repertoires in cytomegalovirus infection. TCRdb used MiXCR to reprocess the reads, holding one entry per CDR3 protein. The table shows fewer than 300,000 distinct CDR3 sequences, with under 30% occurring only once. The specimen was PBMCs. The receptor was derived from a human donor in good health (CMV status not recorded). Some clones in this sample may be carry-over from other donors' samples.

CDR3 residues: CAISDGATTYNEQFF. Written as DNA, the CDR3 is TGTGCCATCAGTGACGGGGCCACAACCTACAATGAGCAGTTCTTC. The V and J genes are TRBV10-3 and TRBJ2-1; D tentatively reads TRBD1 or TRBD2 (5 bases each). The CDR3 loop spans 15 amino acids. Germline V gives CDR1 ENHRY, CDR2 SYGVKD. Trimming removed 3 bases from V and 2 bases from J, with 11 bases in between.